This entry features one T cell receptor beta chain sequence. What it binds is unknown. These data come from a study of chemoradiotherapy in HPV16-positive cancers. The wider study: Functional T-cell assays on a couple of HPV16-positive patients' cells defined candidate HPV-specific clones and common TCR motifs.

Findings and caveats of the study: For HPV16-positive patients, expanding HPV-responsive T cells associated with longer recurrence-free survival. Candidate HPV-specific clones and E7-related TCR motifs grew in tumor during treatment.

Germline CDR1 reads MNHNS; CDR2 reads SASEGT. After removal of 1 base from V and 10 bases from J, the junction contained 4 bases not matched to a gene. The CDR3 loop spans 14 amino acids. Produced via immunoSEQ multiplex PCR; TCRdb's table is partial and in-frame only. Here the sample spans about 4,400 clones, approximately 84% being singletons. Samples were taken several times over chemoradiotherapy. The clonotype was recovered from a human donor with HPV-associated anogenital cancer. Material: tumor tissue, obtained from a patient who underwent chemoradiotherapy. The V and J genes are TRBV6-1 and TRBJ1-6, with 7 bases fitting TRBD1. In DNA, the CDR3 is TGTGCCAGCAGTGAAGGTGGAGGGGGCTCACCCCTCCACTTT. It codes for CASSEGGGGSPLHF.